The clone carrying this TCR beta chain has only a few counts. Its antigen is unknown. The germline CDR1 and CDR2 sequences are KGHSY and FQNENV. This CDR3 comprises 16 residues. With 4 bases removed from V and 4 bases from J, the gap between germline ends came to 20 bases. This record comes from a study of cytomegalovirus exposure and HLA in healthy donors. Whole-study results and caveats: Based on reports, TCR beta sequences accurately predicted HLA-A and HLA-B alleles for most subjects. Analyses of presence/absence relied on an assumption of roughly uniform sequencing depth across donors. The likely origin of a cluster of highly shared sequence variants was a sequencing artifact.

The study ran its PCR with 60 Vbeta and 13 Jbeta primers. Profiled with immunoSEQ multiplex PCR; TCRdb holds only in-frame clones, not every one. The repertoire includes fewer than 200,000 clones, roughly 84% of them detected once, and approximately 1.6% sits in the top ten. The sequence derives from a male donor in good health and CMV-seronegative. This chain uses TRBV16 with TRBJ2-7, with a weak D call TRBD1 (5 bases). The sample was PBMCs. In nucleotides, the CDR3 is TGTGCCAGCAGCCCAAAGGGGCTCAGGGTTCTTTACGAGCAGTACTTC. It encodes CASSPKGLRVLYEQYF.